This T cell receptor beta chain derives from a study of blood T cell repertoires in COVID-19. Study background: Italy, Spain and the United States were the sources of the convalescent and acute COVID-19 samples. Nucleic acid was either cDNA or gDNA, and it came from T cells, B-cell-depleted T cells, or PBMCs.

In the original workflow: Amplified reference gene primers provided the basis for estimating nucleated cell counts. Clones were read by immunoSEQ multiplex PCR, and TCRdb kept only the in-frame ones, dropping some. Clonal size and the V and J genes are those of that table, whereas D and trimming came from the DNA. The sample shows more than 8,500 clones, about 80% of them seen only once. Germline V gives CDR1 SGHTA, CDR2 FQGNSA. The J segment lost 1 base and the V segment lost 6 bases, leaving 6 bases of the junction unmatched. This CDR3 has 16 amino acids. V gene TRBV7-2 combines with J gene TRBJ2-3; 11 bases fit TRBD2. The specimen was peripheral blood. This receptor was identified in a man between 65 and 85 years old with active COVID-19. CDR3 bases: TGTGCCAGCAGACGCACTAGCGGGGGCGGCACAGATACGCAGTATTTT. It specifies CASRRTSGGGTDTQYF.